This is a list of T cell receptor beta chains from one sample in a study of blood T cell repertoires in COVID-19. The data were produced by immunoSEQ multiplex PCR, yet TCRdb's version contains in-frame clones alone and is incomplete. The sample consists of under 60,000 clones, 75% to 80% of them appearing once. Input material: peripheral blood. These receptors came from a human donor with active or convalescent COVID-19. The donor label of this sample is uncertain. CDR3s include the opening cysteine and the closing phenylalanine or tryptophan. D genes are given only for firm matches. Only some rows state a clone size, as once, few, many or a class for expanded clones.

v_call	d_call	clone_size	cdr3_length	j_call	cdr3_aa	cdr3_nt
TRBV2	NA	once	12	TRBJ2-7	CASSGDSYEQYF	TGTGCCAGCTCCGGGGACTCCTACGAGCAGTACTTC
TRBV27	NA	NA	15	TRBJ2-4	CASSLGGASKNIQYF	TGTGCCAGCAGTTTAGGTGGGGCTTCCAAAAACATTCAGTACTTC
TRBV7-8	TRBD1	once	14	TRBJ1-2	CASSSTGSNYGYTF	TGTGCCAGCAGCTCGACAGGGTCCAACTATGGCTACACCTTC
TRBV5-1	TRBD1	NA	14	TRBJ2-5	CASRPDREEETQYF	TGCGCCAGCAGACCGGACAGGGAGGAGGAGACCCAGTACTTC
TRBV5-4	TRBD1	once	17	TRBJ1-2	CASSFRTGSTYDYGYTF	TGTGCCAGCAGCTTCCGGACAGGATCTACGTATGACTATGGCTACACCTTC
TRBV12-3/TRBV12-4	NA	NA	13	TRBJ1-4	CASSSGGGEKLFF	TGTGCCAGCAGTTCAGGCGGGGGGGAAAAACTGTTTTTT
TRBV5-1	TRBD1	NA	16	TRBJ1-5	CASSSTGPYSNQPQHF	TGCGCCAGCAGTTCGACAGGGCCATATAGCAATCAGCCCCAGCATTTT
TRBV7-7	NA	NA	15	TRBJ2-6	CASSPGTSGANVLTF	TGTGCTAGCAGCCCGGGGACTTCTGGGGCCAACGTCCTGACTTTC
TRBV4-1	TRBD2	NA	16	TRBJ2-1	CASSQERTSGREGQFF	TGCGCCAGCAGCCAAGAACGGACTAGCGGGCGGGAGGGGCAGTTCTTC
TRBV7-9	NA	NA	13	TRBJ1-1	CASSSQSGTEAFF	TGTGCCAGCAGCTCCCAGAGCGGCACTGAAGCTTTCTTT
TRBV19	NA	NA	14	TRBJ1-1	CASILDRTNTEAFF	TGTGCCAGTATCCTAGACAGGACCAACACTGAAGCTTTCTTT
TRBV12-3/TRBV12-4	NA	NA	13	TRBJ2-7	CASSFDRYYEQYF	TGTGCCAGCAGTTTCGACAGATACTACGAGCAGTACTTC
TRBV9	NA	few	16	TRBJ2-2	CASSVAPGPNTGELFF	TGTGCCAGCAGCGTAGCTCCGGGTCCGAACACCGGGGAGCTGTTTTTT
TRBV7-8	NA	NA	14	TRBJ1-5	CASRLGASNQPQHF	TGTGCCAGCAGGTTGGGAGCTAGCAATCAGCCCCAGCATTTT
TRBV7-2	NA	NA	15	TRBJ1-6	CASSLEGGGSSPLHF	TGTGCCAGCAGCTTAGAGGGCGGGGGTAGTTCACCCCTCCACTTT
TRBV4-3	TRBD1	NA	14	TRBJ1-2	CASSRAQGDYGYTF	TGCGCCAGCAGCCGAGCGCAGGGGGACTATGGCTACACCTTC
TRBV5-8	TRBD2	NA	15	TRBJ2-5	CASSPRRRGGETQYF	TGTGCCAGCAGCCCCCGGCGGCGGGGGGGAGAGACCCAGTACTTC
TRBV5-4	NA	few	15	TRBJ2-5	CASSLDRTPWETQYF	TGTGCCAGCAGCTTGGACAGAACCCCGTGGGAGACCCAGTACTTC
TRBV19	NA	NA	15	TRBJ2-3	CASREEGGVTDTQYF	TGTGCCAGTAGGGAGGAGGGGGGGGTCACAGATACGCAGTATTTT
TRBV11-3	NA	few	16	TRBJ1-6	CASSLMGDAYNSPLHF	TGTGCCAGCAGCTTAATGGGAGATGCTTATAATTCACCCCTCCACTTT
TRBV29-1	TRBD1	once	14	TRBJ2-4	CSVEANRGEDIQYF	TGCAGCGTTGAGGCCAACAGGGGGGAGGACATTCAGTACTTC
TRBV7-2	TRBD1	NA	15	TRBJ1-6	CASSPGDRGRSPLHF	TGTGCCAGCAGCCCCGGGGACAGGGGGCGATCACCCCTCCACTTT
TRBV11-2	NA	NA	14	TRBJ2-7	CASRTTGASYEQYF	TGTGCCAGCAGAACCACCGGTGCCTCCTACGAGCAGTACTTC
TRBV7-9	TRBD2	NA	16	TRBJ2-2	CASSPSGRAGTGELFF	TGTGCCAGCAGCCCTAGCGGGAGGGCGGGAACCGGGGAGCTGTTTTTT
TRBV28	TRBD1	NA	15	TRBJ2-1	CASNTPGQGTNEQFF	TGTGCCAGCAACACCCCGGGACAGGGAACCAATGAGCAGTTCTTC
TRBV24-1	TRBD1	once	15	TRBJ1-2	CATSEGGQGGYGYTF	TGTGCCACCAGTGAGGGGGGACAGGGGGGCTATGGCTACACCTTC
TRBV7-2	TRBD2	NA	14	TRBJ2-1	CASRIAGGADEQFF	TGTGCCAGCCGCATAGCGGGAGGGGCTGATGAGCAGTTCTTC
TRBV28	TRBD1	NA	14	TRBJ1-2	CASSLGQGGYGYTF	TGTGCCAGCAGTTTGGGACAGGGCGGCTATGGCTACACCTTC
TRBV6-5	TRBD1	NA	15	TRBJ2-7	CASSYSDRRYYEQYF	TGTGCCAGCAGTTACTCGGACAGGCGATACTACGAGCAGTACTTC
TRBV19	TRBD1	few	14	TRBJ2-5	CASSRGQGGETQYF	TGTGCCAGTAGTAGAGGACAGGGCGGCGAGACCCAGTACTTC
TRBV10-3	TRBD1	NA	19	TRBJ1-3	CAISESFDRAQLSGNTIYF	TGTGCCATCAGTGAGTCCTTTGACAGGGCCCAACTCTCTGGAAACACCATATATTTT
TRBV3-1/TRBV3-2	NA	few	15	TRBJ2-5	CASSPRRAAGETQYF	TGTGCCAGCAGCCCCAGGCGGGCGGCGGGAGAGACCCAGTACTTC
TRBV25-1	TRBD2	once	17	TRBJ2-4	CASSVTSGRAGGDIQYF	TGTGCCAGCAGTGTTACTAGCGGGAGGGCCGGAGGAGACATTCAGTACTTC
TRBV5-1	TRBD2	NA	16	TRBJ2-1	CASSSRTSGSPNEQFF	TGCGCCAGCAGCTCTAGGACTAGCGGGAGTCCCAATGAGCAGTTCTTC
TRBV4-1	NA	NA	18	TRBJ2-3	CASSQAHDGTPAVDTQYF	TGCGCCAGCAGCCAAGCTCATGACGGGACTCCCGCCGTAGATACGCAGTATTTT
TRBV11-1	TRBD1	NA	15	TRBJ1-1	CASSPPGTVNTEAFF	TGTGCCAGCAGCCCTCCCGGGACAGTGAACACTGAAGCTTTCTTT
TRBV29-1	NA	NA	13	TRBJ2-7	CSVGWGLVDEQYF	TGCAGCGTTGGGTGGGGGCTGGTGGACGAGCAGTACTTC
TRBV10-3	NA	NA	15	TRBJ1-6	CAISESKGENSPLHF	TGTGCCATCAGTGAGAGTAAGGGGGAGAATTCACCCCTCCACTTT
TRBV11-2	NA	NA	15	TRBJ2-7	CASGRPRANRYEQYF	TGTGCCAGCGGAAGGCCGCGGGCTAACCGGTACGAGCAGTACTTC
TRBV4-2	NA	once	15	TRBJ2-7	CASSQDISVTYEQYF	TGTGCCAGCAGCCAAGACATCAGCGTAACCTACGAGCAGTACTTC
TRBV4-1	NA	once	12	TRBJ2-7	CASSQDRRVLYF	TGCGCCAGCAGCCAAGATCGCAGGGTATTATACTTC
TRBV11-1	TRBD2	NA	16	TRBJ2-2	CASSSRLAGGAGELFF	TGTGCCAGCAGCTCACGGTTAGCGGGAGGGGCCGGGGAGCTGTTTTTT
TRBV7-6	TRBD2	NA	15	TRBJ2-5	CASRAGGLNQETQYF	TGTGCCAGCAGAGCGGGAGGTTTAAATCAAGAGACCCAGTACTTC
TRBV4-3	NA	NA	14	TRBJ1-4	CASSQELRHEKLFF	TGCGCCAGCAGCCAAGAACTCAGGCATGAAAAACTGTTTTTT